A selection of T cell receptor beta chains follows, all from one sample in a study of T-cell reconstitution after alpha-beta-depleted transplantation in children. TCRdb processed the PCR reads anew with MiXCR; each CDR3 protein has one entry. The sample contains hundreds of thousands of distinct CDR3 sequences, less than 35% of which appear only once. Sample: PBMCs from the stem cell graft donor, taken from the stem cell graft. The source of these receptors is a human donor who donated a stem cell graft to a child with aplastic anemia. CDR3s include the opening cysteine and the closing phenylalanine or tryptophan. Each record gives: clone size, D gene, V gene, J gene, CDR3 DNA, CDR3 protein. The D gene is left open where the match is weak. A row's size may be missing; if present it is once, few, many or a size class.

few	.	TRBV12-3/TRBV12-4	TRBJ1-3	TGTGCCAGCAGTTTAAGGACAGCTAACTCTGGAAACACCATATATTTT	CASSLRTANSGNTIYF
.	.	TRBV12-3/TRBV12-4	TRBJ1-1	TGTGCCAGCAGTTTTCCGGGGCAGCACACTGAAGCTTTCTTT	CASSFPGQHTEAFF
few	TRBD2	TRBV7-9	TRBJ2-4	TGTGCCAGCAGCCCCAGGAGCGGGAGTATTCAGTACTTC	CASSPRSGSIQYF
few	TRBD2	TRBV20-1	TRBJ2-1	TGCAGTGCCAAAAGCGGGAGGTACAATGAGCAGTTCTTC	CSAKSGRYNEQFF
.	.	TRBV7-2	TRBJ2-2	TGTGCCAGCAGTTATAGGATTAGCGGCACCGGGGAGCTGTTTTTT	CASSYRISGTGELFF
few	.	TRBV11-2	TRBJ2-1	TGTGCCAGCAGCTTAGGCGGTGGCAGCCCCAGACTATCCTACAATGAGCAGTTCTTC	CASSLGGGSPRLSYNEQFF
.	.	TRBV30	TRBJ2-2	TGTGCCTGGGCCGAGTATGCCGGGGAGCTGTTTTTT	CAWAEYAGELFF
.	.	TRBV27	TRBJ1-1	TGTGCCAGCAGTTTTTCGCCAGGGGTAGGCACTGAAGCTTTCTTT	CASSFSPGVGTEAFF
.	.	TRBV24-1	TRBJ2-2	TGTGCCACCTCGGGACACCCTACCGGAGCTACCGGGGAGCTGTTTTTT	CATSGHPTGATGELFF
few	.	TRBV12-3/TRBV12-4	TRBJ1-2	TGTGCCAGCAGTCCCTATCCAACAGGGAAAGGGGCCTATGGCTACACCTTC	CASSPYPTGKGAYGYTF
few	TRBD2	TRBV27	TRBJ2-1	TGTGCCAGCAGTTTAAGGACTAGCGGGAGTGAGCAGTTCTTC	CASSLRTSGSEQFF
many	TRBD1	TRBV20-1	TRBJ2-1	TGCAGTGCTAGTAATCTCTTGCGTGACAGGGGCTCCTACAATGAGCAGTTCTTC	CSASNLLRDRGSYNEQFF
.	.	TRBV18	TRBJ1-1	TGTGCCAGCTCGGAGGGACGGGCTAACACTGAAGCTTTCTTT	CASSEGRANTEAFF
.	.	TRBV7-2	TRBJ2-3	TGTGCCAGCAGCCCCCAAGTGGGGGCAGCAGGAGATACGCAGTATTTT	CASSPQVGAAGDTQYF
.	TRBD2	TRBV5-1	TRBJ2-1	TGCGCCAGCAGCTTGGCCACAGGGACTAGCGGGAGAAATGAGCAGTTCTTC	CASSLATGTSGRNEQFF
.	.	TRBV20-1	TRBJ1-1	TGCAGTGCTAGAGATTGGAGCCGCGGGAGAGAAGCTTTCTTT	CSARDWSRGREAFF
.	TRBD1	TRBV7-8	TRBJ1-6	TGTGCCAGCAGCAGTGGGACAGGGTACAATTCACCCCTCCACTTT	CASSSGTGYNSPLHF
.	TRBD1	TRBV5-6	TRBJ1-5	TGTGCCAGCAGCTTGGGGCCACAGGGGCTCAATCAGCCCCAGCATTTT	CASSLGPQGLNQPQHF
.	.	TRBV27	TRBJ1-2	TGTGCCAGCAGAGGTTTAACAGGAGCAGACTATGGCTACACCTTC	CASRGLTGADYGYTF
.	TRBD2	TRBV11-1	TRBJ2-5	TGTGCCAGCAGCTTAGGAGGGACTAGCGGAGCCGTAGGGGGAGAGACCCAGTACTTC	CASSLGGTSGAVGGETQYF
.	.	TRBV29-1	TRBJ2-7	TGCAGCGTTGCCGGTACCTACGAGCAGTACTTC	CSVAGTYEQYF
.	TRBD1	TRBV9	TRBJ2-1	TGTGCCAGCAGCGTAGGAGGACAGGGGCAGTTCTTC	CASSVGGQGQFF
.	.	TRBV7-9	TRBJ2-1	TGTGCCAGCACCCAAACGGAGGACAATGAGCAGTTCTTC	CASTQTEDNEQFF
.	.	TRBV7-2	TRBJ2-7	TGTGCCAGCACCACACCGGGAGTCTCCGAGCAGTACTTC	CASTTPGVSEQYF